Below are 7 T cell receptor beta chains sequenced from a single sample in a study of response to subunit inactivated influenza vaccine. MiXCR, run by TCRdb on the RT-PCR reads, gives a single entry per CDR3 protein. The sample carries about 570,000 distinct CDR3 sequences, about 12% recorded once. The sample consisted of PBMCs from blood, taken on the day of vaccination. Source of these receptors: a man aged 45-65 years who received an inactivated influenza vaccine.

V usage is TRBV10-3 and J usage is TRBJ1-1; D is undetermined. V was clipped by 0 bases and J by 1 base, with 15 bases between them. The CDR3 totals 17 residues. Germline assignment: CDR1 ENHRY and CDR2 SYGVKD. The CDR3 spells CAISESWIDIWNTEAFF. The CDR3 DNA follows: TGTGCCATCAGTGAGTCTTGGATTGACATATGGAACACTGAAGCTTTCTTT.

This clonotype was seen a handful of times. The J gene is TRBJ2-7, the V gene TRBV29-1; 11 bases are a match to TRBD2. This CDR3 has 14 residues. Per the germline V gene, CDR1 is SQVTM and CDR2 is ANQGSEA. V trimming: 0 bases; J trimming: 4 bases; junction bases outside the gene matches: 2. CDR3 protein: CSVEEGTSGYEQYF. Written as DNA, the CDR3 is TGCAGCGTTGAAGAGGGGACTAGCGGATACGAGCAGTACTTC.

This clonotype showed up many times. The J gene is TRBJ2-7, the V gene TRBV10-2; 11 positions agree with TRBD1. There are 15 residues in the CDR3. Germline CDR1 WSHSY, CDR2 SAAADI. Trimming took 4 bases from V and 3 from J; bases not matched to a gene: 5. In DNA form, the CDR3 reads TGCGCCAGCAGTGCAGGACAGGGGGCGATCTACGAGCAGTACTTC. This sequence encodes CASSAGQGAIYEQYF.

This rearrangement joins TRBV27 to TRBJ2-3; D is unclear. The germline gives CDR1 MNHEY, CDR2 SMNVEV (reference sequence). Trimming cost V 5 bases and J 1 base, with 10 bases left between them. The CDR3 covers 14 residues. The CDR3 region is CASSQLPRTDTQYF. DNA for the CDR3: TGTGCCAGCAGTCAGCTACCGCGCACAGATACGCAGTATTTT.

The V gene is TRBV7-9, the J gene TRBJ2-5, with D maybe TRBD1 (5 bases). The CDR3 spans 15 residues. The ends were cut back, 3 bases at V and 1 base at J, with 12 bases in the middle. Germline V gene lookup returns CDR1 SEHNR and CDR2 FQNEAQ (reference sequence). Here the CDR3 reads CASSLTFDSQETQYF. CDR3 nucleotide sequence: TGTGCCAGCAGCTTGACCTTCGACAGCCAAGAGACCCAGTACTTC.

Many counts were recorded for this clonotype. V usage is TRBV2 and J usage is TRBJ2-7; the match to TRBD1 covers 8 bases. The germline V gene has CDR1 SNHLY and CDR2 FYNNEI. CDR3 size: 16 residues. The V gene end was trimmed by 3 bases and the J gene end by 0 bases; junction bases not matched to a gene: 7. In DNA form, the CDR3 reads TGTGCCAGCAGTGACCCGGGACAGGTGCACTCCTACGAGCAGTACTTC. Residues: CASSDPGQVHSYEQYF.

The V gene is TRBV5-1, the J gene TRBJ2-2; 7 nucleotides match TRBD1. Germline CDR1 SGHRS, CDR2 YFSETQ. Germline trimming cut 6 bases from V and 2 bases from J; bases unmatched to any gene: 4. The CDR3 loop spans 14 amino acids. CDR3 nucleotides: TGCGCCAGCAAATGGGACAGAAACACCGGGGAGCTGTTTTTT. It specifies CASKWDRNTGELFF.